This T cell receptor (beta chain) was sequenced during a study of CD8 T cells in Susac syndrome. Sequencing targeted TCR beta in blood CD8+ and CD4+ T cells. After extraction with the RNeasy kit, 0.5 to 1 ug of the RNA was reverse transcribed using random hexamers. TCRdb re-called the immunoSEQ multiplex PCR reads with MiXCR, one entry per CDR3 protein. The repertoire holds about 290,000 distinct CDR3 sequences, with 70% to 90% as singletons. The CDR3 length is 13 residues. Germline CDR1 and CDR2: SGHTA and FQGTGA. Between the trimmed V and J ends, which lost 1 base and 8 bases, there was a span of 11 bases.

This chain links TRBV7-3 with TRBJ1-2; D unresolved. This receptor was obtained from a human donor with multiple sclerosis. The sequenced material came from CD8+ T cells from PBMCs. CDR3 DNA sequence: TGTGCCAGCAGCTTAATCGGTACCGTGGGCTACACCTTC. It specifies CASSLIGTVGYTF.